The next 10 T cell receptor beta chains were all read from a single sample in a study of blood T cell repertoires in COVID-19. Produced via immunoSEQ multiplex PCR; TCRdb's table is partial and in-frame only. The sample has approximately 210,000 clones; approximately 81% are singletons. The sample taken for sequencing was peripheral blood. The receptors here all came from a man aged 25-45 years with active or convalescent COVID-19.

This chain connects TRBV4-3 to TRBJ2-3, with 7 bases matching TRBD1. The CDR3 spans 16 residues. Germline assignment: CDR1 LGHNA and CDR2 YSLEER. V gave up 0 bases and J gave up 2 bases; unmatched junction bases: 5. The CDR3 sequence: CASSQEGQTATDTQYF. CDR3 bases: TGCGCCAGCAGCCAAGAGGGACAGACAGCCACAGATACGCAGTATTTT.

The chain links TRBV7-9 to TRBJ2-2; the D gene is possibly TRBD1 (6 bases). In germline, CDR1 is SEHNR, CDR2 FQNEAQ (reference sequence). V shed 11 bases and J shed 2 bases, with 18 bases lying between them. CDR3 size: 15 residues. In nucleotides, the CDR3 is TGTGCCGGCGTCCAGCAGGGGAAAAACACCGGGGAGCTGTTTTTT. As protein: CAGVQQGKNTGELFF.

The chain couples TRBV7-9 to TRBJ1-4; a possible D gene is TRBD1 (6 bases). V shed 3 bases and J shed 6 bases, with 14 bases lying between them. CDR1 is SEHNR, CDR2 FQNEAQ, per germline (reference sequence). CDR3 length: 15 residues. CDR3 sequence reads: CASSFWTVVDEKLFF. The DNA of the CDR3 is TGTGCCAGCAGCTTCTGGACAGTTGTAGATGAAAAACTGTTTTTT.

The sample holds one count of this clone. V is TRBV2 and J is TRBJ1-5; 9 bases agree with TRBD1. The germline CDR1 and CDR2 sequences are SNHLY and FYNNEI. Trimming cost V 4 bases and J 5 bases; bases outside gene matches: 9. The CDR3 loop spans 16 amino acids. The CDR3 nucleotides read TGTGCCAGCAGTGCCCCGGACAGGGGAAGCCATCAGCCCCAGCATTTT. This gives the protein CASSAPDRGSHQPQHF.

The chain is built from TRBV28 and TRBJ1-5; D might be TRBD1 (5 bases). V was cut by 2 bases and J by 4 bases, with 9 bases left in between. The CDR3 has 14 amino acids. Germline lookup yields CDR1 MDHEN and CDR2 SYDVKM. CDR3 protein: CASSLAAGNQPQHF. The CDR3 bases are TGTGCCAGCAGTTTAGCGGCAGGGAATCAGCCCCAGCATTTT.

The chain couples TRBV7-9 to TRBJ1-2; D possibly corresponds to TRBD1 (5 bases). V dropped 4 bases and J dropped 8 bases, with 14 bases sitting between them. The germline CDR1 and CDR2 sequences are SEHNR and FQNEAQ (reference sequence). This CDR3 is built from 13 residues. Here the CDR3 DNA reads TGTGCCAGCAGCTCCTCAGGGTTGGGAGGCTACACCTTC. It yields the protein CASSSSGLGGYTF.

This chain joins TRBV5-6 and TRBJ2-1, with 8 bases aligning to TRBD1. With 2 bases clipped from V and 7 bases from J, the junction kept 8 bases outside the gene matches. Germline V CDR1 and CDR2: SGHDT, YYEEEE. This CDR3 is 15 amino acids long. Written as DNA, the CDR3 is TGTGCCAGCAGCTTTTTCCGAGACAGGGGTAATGAGCAGTTCTTC. Encoded protein: CASSFFRDRGNEQFF. Complete variable domain (other parts from reference TRBV5-6 and TRBJ2-1): DAGVTQSPTHLIKTRGQQVTLRCSPKSGHDTVSWYQQALGQGPQFIFQYYEEEERQRGNFPDRFSGHQFPNYSSELNVNALLLGDSALYLCASSFFRDRGNEQFFGPGTRLTVL.

J is TRBJ1-6 and V is TRBV18, with D maybe TRBD1 (6 bases). Trimming pared 6 bases from V and 10 bases from J, leaving 19 bases between. Germline V gene sequence: CDR1 KGHSH, CDR2 LQKENI. The CDR3 totals 15 residues. CDR3 loop: CASSQEGQSWSPLHF. The CDR3, as DNA: TGTGCCAGCTCTCAAGAAGGACAGTCCTGGTCACCCCTCCACTTT.

The chain couples TRBV7-2 to TRBJ2-5, with TRBD2 as a possible D gene (6 bases). Trimming pared 5 bases from V and 9 bases from J, leaving 10 bases between. From germline, CDR1 is SGHTA and CDR2 FQGNSA. The CDR3 spans 11 residues. The CDR3 is CASSRGIPQYF. CDR3 DNA sequence: TGTGCCAGCAGCCGGGGGATCCCCCAGTACTTC. Full variable domain (outside the CDR3, taken from reference TRBV7-2 and TRBJ2-5): GAGVSQSPSNKVTEKGKDVELRCDPISGHTALYWYRQSLGQGLEFLIYFQGNSAPDKSGLPSDRFSAERTGGSVSTLTIQRTQQEDSAVYLCASSRGIPQYFGPGTRLLVL.

The J gene is TRBJ2-7, the V gene TRBV18, with 8 bases aligning to TRBD1. The junction had 3 bases not matched to a gene; V was cut back by 4 bases and J by 4 bases. CDR1 KGHSH and CDR2 LQKENI come from the germline V gene. The CDR3 consists of 13 residues. CDR3: CASSRDRGYEQYF. In DNA, the CDR3 is TGTGCCAGCTCACGCGACAGGGGATACGAGCAGTACTTC.